What follows describes a single TCR beta chain. V was pared by 4 bases and J by 0 bases, with 12 bases between. The CDR3 has 16 residues. In germline, CDR1 is MDHEN, CDR2 SYDVKM. The data were produced by immunoSEQ multiplex PCR, yet TCRdb's version contains in-frame clones alone and is incomplete. The sample yields hundreds of thousands of clones, around 87% seen once. These data are taken from a study of shared T cell receptors in the human thymus. The same data also went into a second study, on human thymus T cells. This second study notes: Resections from corrective heart surgery provided thymus tissue. Related research examined unrelated individuals and reported that their thymic repertoires overlapped highly.

Sample: thymocytes. The gene calls are TRBV28 and TRBJ1-4; D is ambiguous. The source is a boy less than two years old with a congenital heart defect. In DNA form, the CDR3 reads TGTGCCAGCAGTTCCCAGGAGGGCGCAACTAATGAAAAACTGTTTTTT. This translates into CASSSQEGATNEKLFF.